The source of this TCR beta chain is a study of cytomegalovirus exposure and HLA in healthy donors. V gave up 6 bases and J gave up 3 bases; unmatched junction bases: 18. Germline values: CDR1 MDHEN, CDR2 SYDVKM. This CDR3 region has 19 residues. Vbeta (60) and Jbeta (13) primers were used in the PCR. Some clones are missing from TCRdb's copy, which holds only in-frame ones; the method was immunoSEQ multiplex PCR. The sample lists about 94,000 clones, approximately 80% occurring once. The source of this sequence is a woman aged 60 to 75 in good health and CMV-seronegative. The sequencing sample was made of PBMCs. The gene calls are TRBV28 and TRBJ2-1, with TRBD1 matching 9 bases. CDR3 loop: CASSYPQQGAAPLYNEQFF. The DNA of the CDR3 is TGTGCCAGCAGCTATCCCCAACAGGGGGCGGCTCCACTCTACAATGAGCAGTTCTTC.